The entry that follows covers one T cell receptor (beta chain) sequence. Its target is unknown. This sample stems from a study of shared clonotypes between healthy human individuals. Positively selected for CCR7, the CD45RO-negative cells used as naive CD8 cells excluded terminally differentiated effector memory CD45RA+ cells. Assay execution took place at the deep level. Here immunoSEQ multiplex PCR was the method, and the copy in TCRdb shows in-frame clones only, minus some. The table shows under 2,000,000 clones, with over 85% occurring only once. CDR3 length equals 15 residues. The germline V gene has CDR1 SGHVS and CDR2 FNYEAQ. V lost 4 bases to trimming and J lost 2 bases; unmatched junction nucleotides: 3. Regarding the study as a whole: Incomplete sequencing of sorted subsets was indicated by rarefaction despite large depth. What limited the represented genetic and exposure-history diversity was the small number of donors. It was observed that roughly 5.1% of naive CD4 clonotypes were shared across several donors.

The material sequenced was naive CD8+ T cells sorted from blood. The chain couples TRBV7-6 to TRBJ1-5; 9 bases line up with TRBD1. The sequence was obtained from a man aged 18 to 30 in good health. The CDR3 here is CASSWDREGNQPQHF. The CDR3 DNA follows: TGTGCCAGCAGCTGGGACAGGGAAGGCAATCAGCCCCAGCATTTT.